The rows below give T cell receptor beta chains drawn from one sample of a study of T-cell reconstitution after alpha-beta-depleted transplantation in children. TCRdb re-called the PCR reads through MiXCR, storing one row per CDR3 protein. In the table there are about 580,000 distinct CDR3 sequences, approximately 22% of which are singletons. The sequences come from PBMCs, mostly from graft donor cells, collected 360 days after TCRalphabeta/CD19-depleted stem cell transplant. The receptors originated from a boy under two years old who had a stem cell transplant for acute myeloid leukemia, so the T cells may come from the graft donor. CDR3s leave out the opening cysteine and the closing phenylalanine or tryptophan.

J | V | CDR3
TRBJ2-3 | TRBV7-2 | ASSLLGVADTQY
TRBJ2-3 | TRBV4-3 | ASSQDRGLAGRVDTQY
TRBJ1-1 | TRBV20-1 | SSRLTGTGTEAF
TRBJ1-1 | TRBV29-1 | SVRRENTEAF
TRBJ2-3 | TRBV29-1 | SVEDWDRALVGNTQY
TRBJ2-3 | TRBV5-5 | ASSPEAGGGTDTQY
TRBJ2-3 | TRBV6-1 | ASTPQGTDTQY
TRBJ1-1 | TRBV20-1 | SARGPGAATEAF
TRBJ2-7 | TRBV20-1 | SVTAGASYEQY
TRBJ2-5 | TRBV6-1 | ASSRTSGGGQETQY
TRBJ2-1 | TRBV4-2 | ASSPLTRDTYNEQF
TRBJ2-3 | TRBV11-2 | ASRPEDTDTQY
TRBJ1-4 | TRBV6-1 | ASRTTGDEKLF
TRBJ1-2 | TRBV12-3/TRBV12-4 | ASSLMLRDRYGYT
TRBJ2-7 | TRBV6-5 | ASSYGGQGYEQY
TRBJ2-1 | TRBV20-1 | SARDTSGGGDEQF
TRBJ2-1 | TRBV5-5 | ASSLEWGAGEQF
TRBJ1-1 | TRBV6-6 | ASRPRGPGEAF
TRBJ2-3 | TRBV27 | ASRLNGGTDTQY
TRBJ2-5 | TRBV6-2/TRBV6-3 | ASRSLAGEETQY
TRBJ1-2 | TRBV6-1 | ASRPPDRVYGYT
TRBJ2-1 | TRBV7-2 | ASSHGVLWSDEQF
TRBJ2-7 | TRBV7-2 | ASSHRGAEQY
TRBJ2-6 | TRBV5-1 | ASSPGGSTGANVLT
TRBJ1-5 | TRBV20-1 | SARVRGLEPQH
TRBJ2-1 | TRBV7-9 | ASSLGAGGNEQF
TRBJ1-3 | TRBV12-3/TRBV12-4 | ASSPIIFSGNTIY
TRBJ2-5 | TRBV5-1 | ASSPQVQETQY
TRBJ1-5 | TRBV27 | ASSDRGLGNQPQH
TRBJ2-5 | TRBV18 | ASSPGRVAAETQY
TRBJ2-7 | TRBV20-1 | SAIQPPREQY
TRBJ2-7 | TRBV20-1 | SASRTEGLHTYEQY
TRBJ2-3 | TRBV12-3/TRBV12-4 | ASSPAGTENTDTQY